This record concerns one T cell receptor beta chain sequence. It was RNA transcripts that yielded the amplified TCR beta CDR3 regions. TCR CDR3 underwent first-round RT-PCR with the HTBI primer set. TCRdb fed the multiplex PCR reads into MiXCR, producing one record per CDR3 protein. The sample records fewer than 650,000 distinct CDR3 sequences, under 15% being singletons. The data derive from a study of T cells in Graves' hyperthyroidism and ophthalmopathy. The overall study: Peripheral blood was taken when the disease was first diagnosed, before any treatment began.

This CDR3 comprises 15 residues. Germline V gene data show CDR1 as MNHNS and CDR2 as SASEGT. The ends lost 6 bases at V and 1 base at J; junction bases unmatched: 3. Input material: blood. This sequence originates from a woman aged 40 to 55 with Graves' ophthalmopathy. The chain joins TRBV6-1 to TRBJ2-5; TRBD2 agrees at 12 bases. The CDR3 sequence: CASRRTSGAQETQYF. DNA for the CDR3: TGTGCCAGCAGAAGGACTAGCGGGGCCCAAGAGACCCAGTACTTC.